This record covers a single TCR beta chain. The data are from a study of shared T cell receptors in the human thymus. Looked up from germline, CDR1 is LGHNA and CDR2 is YNFKEQ. CDR3 length equals 18 residues. Trimming took off 4 bases at V and 1 base at J, with 20 bases between the two ends. Profiled with immunoSEQ multiplex PCR; TCRdb holds only in-frame clones, not every one. The sample includes approximately 490,000 clones, 75% to 80% of them seen just once. This sample was shared with a second study, whose subject was human thymus T cells.

This sequence joins TRBV4-2 and TRBJ2-4; possibly TRBD2 for D (7 bases). This TCR was recovered from a boy younger than two with a congenital heart defect. The sample comprised thymocytes. The CDR3 region has the DNA TGTGCCAGCAGCCTAGATGAGGGGGGGCAGGGGGCCAAAAACATTCAGTACTTC. It specifies CASSLDEGGQGAKNIQYF.